Detailed here is one T cell receptor beta chain. Its antigen is not known. Per germline, CDR1 SGHAT and CDR2 FQDESV (reference sequence). Trimming took 7 bases from V and 4 from J, leaving 7 bases between them. The CDR3 has 11 amino acids. In TCRdb, the RT-PCR reads were re-called with MiXCR into one record per CDR3 protein. The repertoire has about 23,000 distinct CDR3 sequences, more than 60% of them found once; the top ten carry about 5%. The record originates from a study of yellow fever vaccine responses in identical twins. Overall study results and limits: Vaccine T cell responses of twins reportedly seemed partly convergent and partly personalized.

V usage is TRBV11-1 and J usage is TRBJ1-2; D is undetermined. The TCR originated in a young woman who received the yellow fever vaccine. The sample in question was T cells from blood (PBMCs), unsorted or a sorted subset (not recorded which), obtained before or after yellow fever vaccination (not recorded which). The CDR3 DNA is TGTGCCAGCATTGAGGGCTATGGCTACACCTTC. It translates to CASIEGYGYTF. The full variable domain, completed using reference TRBV11-1 and TRBJ1-2, is EAEVAQSPRYKITEKSQAVAFWCDPISGHATLYWYRQILGQGPELLVQFQDESVVDDSQLPKDRFSAERLKGVDSTLKIQPAELGDSAMYLCASIEGYGYTFGSGTRLTVV.